What follows are 16 T cell receptor beta chains derived from one specimen sequenced in a study of blood T cell repertoires in COVID-19. Method: immunoSEQ multiplex PCR; TCRdb's copy keeps in-frame clones and lacks some. This table has about 370,000 clones, around 91% appearing once. The sequencing input was PBMCs or T cells enriched from blood (not recorded which). These receptors came from a man aged 18 to 29 who had recovered from COVID-19.

The gene calls are TRBV28 and TRBJ2-7; 10 bases are shared with TRBD1. V shed 6 bases, J shed 2 bases, and the junction held 10 bases outside the gene matches. Germline CDR1 reads MDHEN; CDR2 reads SYDVKM. The CDR3 extends over 16 amino acids. The CDR3, as DNA: TGTGCCAGCAGCCCTACCCCGGGACAGGGGACCTACGAGCAGTACTTC. It is translated as CASSPTPGQGTYEQYF.

The V gene is TRBV5-4, the J gene TRBJ1-1; 8 bases are shared with TRBD1. CDR3 length: 18 amino acids. Germline loops: CDR1 SGHNT, CDR2 YYREEE (reference sequence). V shed 3 bases, J shed 0 bases, and the junction held 13 bases outside the gene matches. CDR3 DNA: TGTGCCAGCAGCTCGGCCCGGACAGGGATATTCATGAACACTGAAGCTTTCTTT. Translation: CASSSARTGIFMNTEAFF.

The chain uses TRBV28 and TRBJ2-7; TRBD2 might be the D (5 bases). Germline V gene data show CDR1 as MDHEN and CDR2 as SYDVKM. The CDR3 totals 14 residues. V lost 7 bases and J lost 1, with 14 bases in between. As DNA, the CDR3 is TGTGCCAGCAAAGAAATGGGAGCTTCCTACGAGCAGTACTTC. Its protein product is CASKEMGASYEQYF.

The V gene is TRBV28, the J gene TRBJ2-5; D is uncertain. Deletions cut 3 bases from V and 5 bases from J, with 10 bases between. Germline values: CDR1 MDHEN, CDR2 SYDVKM. This CDR3 has 13 amino acids. The CDR3 sequence is CASSFRSRETQYF. The CDR3 DNA is TGTGCCAGCAGTTTTCGGTCTCGGGAGACCCAGTACTTC.

The chain links TRBV28 to TRBJ2-5, with D tentatively TRBD1 (6 bases). Germline-derived CDR1 and CDR2 are MDHEN and SYDVKM. CDR3 length: 16 residues. V was clipped by 4 bases and J by 4 bases, with 19 bases between them. The CDR3 loop is CASSSYFARGRETQYF. DNA for the CDR3: TGTGCCAGCAGTTCCTATTTCGCCAGGGGCAGAGAGACCCAGTACTTC.

The V and J genes are TRBV19 and TRBJ1-2, with D perhaps matching TRBD1 (6 bases). Germline CDR1 reads LNHDA; CDR2 reads SQIVND (reference sequence). Trimming took 0 bases from V and 4 from J, leaving 9 bases between them. The CDR3 is 14 residues long. CDR3 nucleotide sequence: TGTGCCAGTAGTATAGAGACAGGACCCTATGGCTACACCTTC. This codes for CASSIETGPYGYTF.

This clone has a handful of counts. The chain links TRBV7-9 to TRBJ1-1, with a weak D call TRBD1 (5 bases). Looked up from germline, CDR1 is SEHNR and CDR2 is FQNEAQ (reference sequence). The CDR3 has 15 amino acids. Trimming shortened V by 1 base and J by 2 bases, and 11 bases separated the two germline ends. CDR3 bases: TGTGCCAGCAGCTTAGGGACATTGTCAAACACTGAAGCTTTCTTT. Its translation: CASSLGTLSNTEAFF.

This chain connects TRBV25-1 to TRBJ2-7; D remains unclear. The ends were cut back, 7 bases at V and 0 bases at J, with 22 bases in the middle. CDR3 size: 17 residues. From germline, CDR1 is MGHDK and CDR2 SYGVNS. The DNA for the CDR3 is TGTGCCAGCATACACGAGTTTTATGGGCCCCCCTCCTACGAGCAGTACTTC. Translated: CASIHEFYGPPSYEQYF.

V and J are TRBV7-2 and TRBJ2-5; 8 bases agree with TRBD1. The germline CDR1 and CDR2 sequences are SGHTA and FQGNSA. This CDR3 contains 15 residues. V gave up 5 bases and J gave up 4 bases; unmatched junction bases: 9. The CDR3 DNA is TGTGCCAGCAGCCCAGGGGACAGGCCTCGAGAGACCCAGTACTTC. Encoded protein: CASSPGDRPRETQYF.

A few counts support this clone. The V gene is TRBV27, the J gene TRBJ1-1; TRBD1 matches 7 bases. The CDR3 totals 13 residues. Germline CDR1 is MNHEY and CDR2 is SMNVEV (reference sequence). The ends lost 5 bases at V and 4 bases at J; junction bases unmatched: 4. CDR3 nucleotides: TGTGCCAGCAGTCTAACAGGGGCCACTGAAGCTTTCTTT. As protein: CASSLTGATEAFF.

The rearrangement joins TRBV6-5 to TRBJ1-1, with 10 bases lining up with TRBD1. Per the germline V gene, CDR1 is MNHEY and CDR2 is SVGAGI. V lost 6 bases and J lost 12; bases outside the gene matches: 7. This CDR3 comprises 12 residues. CDR3 region: CASSGPGQGSFF. The CDR3 DNA sequence: TGTGCCAGCAGCGGTCCGGGACAGGGGTCTTTCTTT.

The V call is TRBV7-9, the J call TRBJ2-7; 9 nucleotides agree with TRBD1. Germline V gene data show CDR1 as SEHNR and CDR2 as FQNEAQ (reference sequence). The CDR3 loop spans 14 amino acids. Germline trimming cut 1 base from V and 5 bases from J; bases unmatched to any gene: 3. CDR3 loop: CASSLGTGVNEQYF. The CDR3 bases are TGTGCCAGCAGCTTAGGGACAGGGGTCAACGAGCAGTACTTC.

The rearrangement uses TRBV3-1 (or the pseudogene TRBV3-2) and TRBJ2-7, with D possibly TRBD1 on 6 matching bases. The V end lost 3 bases, the J end lost 3 bases, and 15 bases lay between the germline ends. The CDR3 is made up of 15 amino acids. The germline CDR1 and CDR2 sequences are LGHDT and YNNKEL (reference sequence). This CDR3 is CASSQKQGRNYEQYF. The CDR3 DNA reads TGTGCCAGCAGCCAGAAACAGGGTCGGAACTACGAGCAGTACTTC.

The CDR3 is CASSFNLLDNNSPLHF. CDR3 bases: TGTGCCAGCAGCTTTAATTTATTGGACAATAATTCACCCCTCCACTTT. The chain has TRBV5-4 and TRBJ1-6, with D maybe TRBD1 (5 bases). CDR3 length: 16 amino acids. Germline V gives CDR1 SGHNT, CDR2 YYREEE (reference sequence). V was cut by 2 bases and J by 5 bases, with 14 bases left in between.

The gene calls are TRBV5-1 and TRBJ2-3, with 9 nucleotides matching TRBD1. CDR1 is SGHRS and CDR2 is YFSETQ in the germline V gene. The CDR3 contains 14 residues. V shed 7 bases and J 2 bases; nucleotides not matched to a gene: 5. The CDR3 DNA follows: TGCGCCAGCGGGGGGACAGGGAACACAGATACGCAGTATTTT. Translated, it gives CASGGTGNTDTQYF. Based on the CDR3 plus reference TRBV5-1 and TRBJ2-3, the full variable domain is KAGVTQTPRYLIKTRGQQVTLSCSPISGHRSVSWYQQTPGQGLQFLFEYFSETQRNKGNFPGRFSGRQFSNSRSEMNVSTLELGDSALYLCASGGTGNTDTQYFGPGTRLTVL.

The table lists this clone with a count of one. The chain has TRBV7-8 and TRBJ1-1, with D tentatively TRBD1 (5 bases). This CDR3 is 14 amino acids long. Germline CDR1 SGHVS, CDR2 FQNEAQ. V lost 4 bases and J lost 0, with 9 bases in between. The CDR3 sequence: CASSSAGLNTEAFF. The CDR3 bases are TGTGCCAGCAGCTCCGCAGGGTTGAACACTGAAGCTTTCTTT.